This entry concerns a single T cell receptor (beta chain). Its antigen is not identified. Assay: immunoSEQ multiplex PCR; the TCRdb copy retains only in-frame clones and omits some. The sample lists about 120,000 clones, about nine tenths occurring once. This record belongs to a study of cytomegalovirus exposure and HLA in healthy donors. Overall study: The same platform as the roughly 630 first-cohort repertoires was used for the 120 validation repertoires, a later analysis reported.

CDR1 and CDR2 (germline): MNHEY, SVGAGI. V lost 0 bases, J lost 8 bases, and 17 bases lay in between. This CDR3 is built from 16 residues. Study observations and caveats: Some public TCRs appeared in many individuals, while most sequences were rare. Reported results showed that the classifier diagnosed cytomegalovirus status with high specificity and sensitivity. First-cohort TCR clusters were later found to tend to co-occur in the 90 to 150 validation repertoires.

The sample comprised PBMCs. The chain recombines TRBV6-5 with TRBJ2-1; D is possibly TRBD2 (5 bases). The clonotype was recovered from a woman younger than 30 in good health and CMV-seronegative. The CDR3 DNA sequence: TGTGCCAGCAGTTACTCGTTAGGACTCCCTGGCTATGAGCAGTTCTTC. Encoded protein: CASSYSLGLPGYEQFF.